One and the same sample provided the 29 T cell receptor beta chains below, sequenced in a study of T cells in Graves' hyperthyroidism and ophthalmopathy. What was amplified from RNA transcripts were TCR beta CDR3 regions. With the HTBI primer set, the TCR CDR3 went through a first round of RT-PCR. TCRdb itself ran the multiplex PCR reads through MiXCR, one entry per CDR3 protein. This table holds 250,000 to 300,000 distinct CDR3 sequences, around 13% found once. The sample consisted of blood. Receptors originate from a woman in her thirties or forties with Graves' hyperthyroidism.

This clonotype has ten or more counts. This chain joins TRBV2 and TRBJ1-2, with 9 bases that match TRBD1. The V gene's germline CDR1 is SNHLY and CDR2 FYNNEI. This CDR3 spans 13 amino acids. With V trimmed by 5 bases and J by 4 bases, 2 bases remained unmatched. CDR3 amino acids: CASSLQGAYGYTF. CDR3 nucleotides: TGTGCCAGCAGTCTACAGGGGGCCTATGGCTACACCTTC.

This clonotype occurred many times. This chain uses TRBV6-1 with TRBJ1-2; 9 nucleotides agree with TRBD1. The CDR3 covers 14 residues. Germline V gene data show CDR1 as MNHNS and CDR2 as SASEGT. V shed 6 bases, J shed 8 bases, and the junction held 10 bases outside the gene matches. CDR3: CASRYTGQGSGYTF. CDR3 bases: TGTGCCAGCAGGTACACGGGACAGGGTTCCGGCTACACCTTC.

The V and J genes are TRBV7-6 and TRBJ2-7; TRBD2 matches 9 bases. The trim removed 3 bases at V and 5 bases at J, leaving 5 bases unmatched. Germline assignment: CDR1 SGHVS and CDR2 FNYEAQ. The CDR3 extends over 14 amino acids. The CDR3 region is CASSLGTSTNEQYF. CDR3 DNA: TGTGCCAGCAGCTTGGGGACTAGCACAAACGAGCAGTACTTC.

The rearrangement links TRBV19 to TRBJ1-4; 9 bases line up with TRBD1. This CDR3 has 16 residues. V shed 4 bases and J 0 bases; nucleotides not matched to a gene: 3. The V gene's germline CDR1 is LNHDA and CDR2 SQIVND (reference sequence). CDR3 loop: CASSKGQGSTNEKLFF. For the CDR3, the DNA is TGTGCCAGTAGTAAGGGACAGGGCTCAACTAATGAAAAACTGTTTTTT.

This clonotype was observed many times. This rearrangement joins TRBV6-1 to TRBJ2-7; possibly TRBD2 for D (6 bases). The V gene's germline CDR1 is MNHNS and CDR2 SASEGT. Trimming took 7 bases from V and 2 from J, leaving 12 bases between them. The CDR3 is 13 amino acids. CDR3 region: CASTGTGAYEQYF. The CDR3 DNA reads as TGTGCCAGCACAGGGACTGGCGCCTACGAGCAGTACTTC.

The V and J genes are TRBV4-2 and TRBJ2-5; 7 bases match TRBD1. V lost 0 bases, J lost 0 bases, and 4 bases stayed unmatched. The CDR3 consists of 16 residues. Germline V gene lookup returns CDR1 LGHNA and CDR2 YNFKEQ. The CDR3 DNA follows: TGTGCCAGCAGCCAAGAGGACAGGCGGTACCAAGAGACCCAGTACTTC. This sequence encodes CASSQEDRRYQETQYF.

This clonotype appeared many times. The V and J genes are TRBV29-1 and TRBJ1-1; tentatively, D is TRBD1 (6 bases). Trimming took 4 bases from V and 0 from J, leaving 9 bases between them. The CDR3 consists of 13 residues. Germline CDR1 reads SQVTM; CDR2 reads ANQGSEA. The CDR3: CSVGGHLNTEAFF. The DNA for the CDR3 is TGCAGCGTTGGGGGACACCTGAACACTGAAGCTTTCTTT.

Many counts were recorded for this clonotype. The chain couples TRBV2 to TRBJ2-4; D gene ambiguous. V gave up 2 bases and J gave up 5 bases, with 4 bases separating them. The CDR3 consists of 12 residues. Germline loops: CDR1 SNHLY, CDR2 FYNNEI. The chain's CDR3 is CASSELENIQYF. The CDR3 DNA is TGTGCCAGCAGTGAACTGGAAAACATTCAGTACTTC.

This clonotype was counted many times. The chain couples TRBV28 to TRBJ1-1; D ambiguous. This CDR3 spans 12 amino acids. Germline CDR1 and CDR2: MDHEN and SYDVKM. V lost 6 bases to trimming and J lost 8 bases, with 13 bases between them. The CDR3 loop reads CASRLNGREAFF. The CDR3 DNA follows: TGTGCCAGCAGACTTAACGGAAGGGAAGCTTTCTTT.

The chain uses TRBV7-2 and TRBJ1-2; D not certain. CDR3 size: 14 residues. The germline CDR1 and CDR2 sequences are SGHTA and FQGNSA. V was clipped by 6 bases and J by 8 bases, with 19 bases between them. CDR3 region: CASSPNSRLGGYTF. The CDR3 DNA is TGTGCCAGCAGTCCAAATTCCCGTCTGGGAGGCTACACCTTC.

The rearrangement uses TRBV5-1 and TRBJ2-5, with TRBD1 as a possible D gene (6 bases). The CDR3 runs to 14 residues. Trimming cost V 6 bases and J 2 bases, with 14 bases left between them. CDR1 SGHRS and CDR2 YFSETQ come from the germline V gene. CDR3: CASNPGHRQETQYF. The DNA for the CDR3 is TGCGCCAGCAACCCGGGACACCGTCAAGAGACCCAGTACTTC.

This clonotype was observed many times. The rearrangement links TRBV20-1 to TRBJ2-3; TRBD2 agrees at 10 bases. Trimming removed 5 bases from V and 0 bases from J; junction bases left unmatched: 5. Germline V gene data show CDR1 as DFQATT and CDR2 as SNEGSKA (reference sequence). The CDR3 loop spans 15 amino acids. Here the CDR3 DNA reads TGCAGTGCTCTAGCGGGAGAGGGAAGCACAGATACGCAGTATTTT. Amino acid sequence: CSALAGEGSTDTQYF.

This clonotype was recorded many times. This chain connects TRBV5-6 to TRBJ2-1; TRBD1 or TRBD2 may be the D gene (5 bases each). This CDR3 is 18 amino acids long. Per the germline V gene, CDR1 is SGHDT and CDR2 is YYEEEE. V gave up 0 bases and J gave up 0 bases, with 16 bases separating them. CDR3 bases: TGTGCCAGCAGCTTGGGGGGGTGGCGGGTGGACTCCTACAATGAGCAGTTCTTC. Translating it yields CASSLGGWRVDSYNEQFF.

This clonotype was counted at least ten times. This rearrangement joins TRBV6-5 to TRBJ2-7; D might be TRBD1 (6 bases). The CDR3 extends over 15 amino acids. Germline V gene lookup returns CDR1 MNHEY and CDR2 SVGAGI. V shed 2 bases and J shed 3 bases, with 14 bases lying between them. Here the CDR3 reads CASSYGGAGRYEQYF. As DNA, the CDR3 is TGTGCCAGCAGTTACGGGGGCGCAGGGCGCTACGAGCAGTACTTC.

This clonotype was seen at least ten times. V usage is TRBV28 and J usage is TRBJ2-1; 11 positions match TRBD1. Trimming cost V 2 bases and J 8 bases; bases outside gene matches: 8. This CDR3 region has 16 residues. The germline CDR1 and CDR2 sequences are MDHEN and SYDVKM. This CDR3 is CASSLGWGTGGHEQFF. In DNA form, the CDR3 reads TGTGCCAGCAGTTTAGGGTGGGGGACAGGGGGACATGAGCAGTTCTTC.

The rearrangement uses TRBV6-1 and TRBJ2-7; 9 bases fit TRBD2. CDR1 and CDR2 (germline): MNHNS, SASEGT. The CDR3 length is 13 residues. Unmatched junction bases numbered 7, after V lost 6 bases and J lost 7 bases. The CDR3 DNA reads TGTGCCAGCAGATCATACAGCGGGGGGGAGCAGTACTTC. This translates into CASRSYSGGEQYF.

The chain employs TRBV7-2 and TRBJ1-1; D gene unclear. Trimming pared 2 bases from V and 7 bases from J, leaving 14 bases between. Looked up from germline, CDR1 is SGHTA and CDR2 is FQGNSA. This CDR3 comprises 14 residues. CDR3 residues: CASSLRQSILEAFF. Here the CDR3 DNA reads TGTGCCAGCAGCTTACGGCAGTCAATACTTGAAGCTTTCTTT.

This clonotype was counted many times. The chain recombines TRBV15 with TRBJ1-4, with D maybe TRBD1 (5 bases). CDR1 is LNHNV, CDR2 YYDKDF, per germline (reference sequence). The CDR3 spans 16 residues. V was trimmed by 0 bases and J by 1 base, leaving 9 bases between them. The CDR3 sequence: CATSRDLGETNEKLFF. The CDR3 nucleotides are TGTGCCACCAGCAGAGATCTGGGGGAAACTAATGAAAAACTGTTTTTT.

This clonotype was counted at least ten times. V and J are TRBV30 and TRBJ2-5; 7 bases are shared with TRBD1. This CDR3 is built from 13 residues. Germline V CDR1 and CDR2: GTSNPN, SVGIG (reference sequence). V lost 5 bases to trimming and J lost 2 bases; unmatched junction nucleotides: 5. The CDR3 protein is CAWGGQSQETQYF. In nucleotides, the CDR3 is TGTGCCTGGGGGGGACAGTCACAAGAGACCCAGTACTTC.

Written as DNA, the CDR3 is TGTGCCAGCAGCTTAGGGATCACACCTACCTACAATGAGCAGTTCTTC. This sequence encodes CASSLGITPTYNEQFF. V is TRBV7-9 and J is TRBJ2-1; D remains unclear. Deletions cut 1 base from V and 2 bases from J, with 12 bases between. Germline V CDR1 and CDR2: SEHNR, FQNEAQ (reference sequence). The CDR3 sequence is 16 residues long.

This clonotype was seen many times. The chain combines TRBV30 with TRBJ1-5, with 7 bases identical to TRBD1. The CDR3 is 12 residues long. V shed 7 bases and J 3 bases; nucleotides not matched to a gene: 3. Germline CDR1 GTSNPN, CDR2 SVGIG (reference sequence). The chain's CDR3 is CASGGANQPQHF. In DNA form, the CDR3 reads TGTGCCTCAGGGGGGGCCAATCAGCCCCAGCATTTT.

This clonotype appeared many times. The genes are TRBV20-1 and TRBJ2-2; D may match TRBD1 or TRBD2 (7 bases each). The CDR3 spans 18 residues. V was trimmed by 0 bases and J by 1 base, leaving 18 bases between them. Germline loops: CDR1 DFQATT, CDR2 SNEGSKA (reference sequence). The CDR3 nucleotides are TGCAGTGCTAGAGATGGTGGGAGGGCAGGGGGGAACACCGGGGAGCTGTTTTTT. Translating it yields CSARDGGRAGGNTGELFF.

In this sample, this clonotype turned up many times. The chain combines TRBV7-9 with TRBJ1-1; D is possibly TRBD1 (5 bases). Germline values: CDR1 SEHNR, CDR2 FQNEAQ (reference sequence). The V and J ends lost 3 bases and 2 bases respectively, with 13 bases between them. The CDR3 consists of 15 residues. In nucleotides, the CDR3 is TGTGCCAGCAGCTTGAGGGGAGGTGTCAACACTGAAGCTTTCTTT. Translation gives CASSLRGGVNTEAFF. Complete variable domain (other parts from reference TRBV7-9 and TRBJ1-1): DTGVSQNPRHKITKRGQNVTFRCDPISEHNRLYWYRQTLGQGPEFLTYFQNEAQLEKSRLLSDRFSAERPKGSFSTLEIQRTEQGDSAMYLCASSLRGGVNTEAFFGQGTRLTVV.

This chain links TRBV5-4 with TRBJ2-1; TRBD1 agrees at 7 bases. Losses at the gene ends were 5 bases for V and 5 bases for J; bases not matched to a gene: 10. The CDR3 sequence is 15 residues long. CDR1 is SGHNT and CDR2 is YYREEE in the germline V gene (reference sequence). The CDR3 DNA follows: TGTGCCAGCAGTCGGACAGGTGCTATGGACAATGAGCAGTTCTTC. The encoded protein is CASSRTGAMDNEQFF.

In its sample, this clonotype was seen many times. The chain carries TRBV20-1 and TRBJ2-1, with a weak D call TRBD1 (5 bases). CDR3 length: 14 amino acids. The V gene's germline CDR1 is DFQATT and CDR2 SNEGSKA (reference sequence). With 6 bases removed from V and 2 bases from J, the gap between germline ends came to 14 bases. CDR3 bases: TGCAGTGCGCGAAAGGGGCGAGCCTACAATGAGCAGTTCTTC. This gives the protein CSARKGRAYNEQFF.

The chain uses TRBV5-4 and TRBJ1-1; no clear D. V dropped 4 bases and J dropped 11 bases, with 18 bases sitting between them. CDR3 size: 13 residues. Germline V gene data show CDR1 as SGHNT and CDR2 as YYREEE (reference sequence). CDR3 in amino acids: CASSAKSGGSAFF. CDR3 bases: TGTGCCAGCAGCGCAAAATCCGGCGGTTCGGCTTTCTTT. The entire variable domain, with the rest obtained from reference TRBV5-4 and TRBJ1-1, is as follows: ETGVTQSPTHLIKTRGQQVTLRCSSQSGHNTVSWYQQALGQGPQFIFQYYREEENGRGNFPPRFSGLQFPNYSSELNVNALELDDSALYLCASSAKSGGSAFFGQGTRLTVV.

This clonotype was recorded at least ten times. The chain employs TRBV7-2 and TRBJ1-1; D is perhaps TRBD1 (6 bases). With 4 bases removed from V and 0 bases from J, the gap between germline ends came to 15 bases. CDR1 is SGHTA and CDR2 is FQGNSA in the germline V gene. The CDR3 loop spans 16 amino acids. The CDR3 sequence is CASSSQTGPMNTEAFF. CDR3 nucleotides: TGTGCCAGCAGCTCCCAGACAGGCCCAATGAACACTGAAGCTTTCTTT.

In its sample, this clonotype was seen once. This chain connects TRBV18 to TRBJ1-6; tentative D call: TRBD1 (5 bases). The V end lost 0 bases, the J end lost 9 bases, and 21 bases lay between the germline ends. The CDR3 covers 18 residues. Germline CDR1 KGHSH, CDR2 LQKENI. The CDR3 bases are TGTGCCAGCTCACCACCTCGGGGAACCGGGACCTGGTCTTCACCCCTCCACTTT. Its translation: CASSPPRGTGTWSSPLHF. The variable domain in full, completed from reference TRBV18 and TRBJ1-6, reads NAGVMQNPRHLVRRRGQEARLRCSPMKGHSHVYWYRQLPEEGLKFMVYLQKENIIDESGMPKERFSAEFPKEGPSILRIQQVVRGDSAAYFCASSPPRGTGTWSSPLHFGNGTRLTVT.

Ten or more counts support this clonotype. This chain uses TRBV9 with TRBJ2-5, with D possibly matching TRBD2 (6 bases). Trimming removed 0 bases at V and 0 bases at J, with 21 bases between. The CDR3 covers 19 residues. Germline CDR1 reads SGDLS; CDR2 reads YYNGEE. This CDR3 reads CASSVAPYGRERHQETQYF. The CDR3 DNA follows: TGTGCCAGCAGCGTAGCCCCCTATGGACGGGAGAGACACCAAGAGACCCAGTACTTC. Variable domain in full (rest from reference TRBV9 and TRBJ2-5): DSGVTQTPKHLITATGQRVTLRCSPRSGDLSVYWYQQSLDQGLQFLIQYYNGEERAKGNILERFSAQQFPDLHSELNLSSLELGDSALYFCASSVAPYGRERHQETQYFGPGTRLLVL.